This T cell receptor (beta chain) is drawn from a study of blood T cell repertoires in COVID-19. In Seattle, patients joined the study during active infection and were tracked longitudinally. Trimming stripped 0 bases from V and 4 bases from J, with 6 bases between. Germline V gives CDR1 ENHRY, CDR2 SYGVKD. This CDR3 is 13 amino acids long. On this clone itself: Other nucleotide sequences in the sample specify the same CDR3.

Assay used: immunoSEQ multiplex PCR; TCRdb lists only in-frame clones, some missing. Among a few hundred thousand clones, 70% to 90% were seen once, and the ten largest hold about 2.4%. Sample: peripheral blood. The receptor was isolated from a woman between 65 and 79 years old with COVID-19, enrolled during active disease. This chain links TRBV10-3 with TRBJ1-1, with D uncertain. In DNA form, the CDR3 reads TGTGCCATCAGTGAGTCGACGGGCACTGAAGCTTTCTTT. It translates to CAISESTGTEAFF.